These 10 T cell receptor beta chains came from one sample sequenced in a study of cytomegalovirus exposure and HLA in healthy donors. PCR employed 60 Vbeta and 13 Jbeta primers. Produced via immunoSEQ multiplex PCR; TCRdb's table is partial and in-frame only. The sample contains just over 95,000 clones, around 84% of which appear only once. The source material was PBMCs. The receptors come from a middle-aged woman in good health and CMV-seropositive.

The rearrangement links TRBV5-5 to TRBJ2-1; D perhaps matches TRBD1 (5 bases). The CDR3 is 15 amino acids. V lost 5 bases and J lost 9, with 21 bases in between. CDR1 SGHKS and CDR2 YYEKEE come from the germline V gene (reference sequence). As DNA, the CDR3 is TGTGCCAGCAGGGGGCCGGATTCCCTACATAGTGAGCAGTTCTTC. Protein product: CASRGPDSLHSEQFF.

In this sample, this clone turned up a few times. V and J are TRBV6-6 and TRBJ1-2; TRBD1 is a possible D gene (6 bases). This CDR3 region has 13 residues. Trimming removed 6 bases from V and 2 bases from J, with 10 bases in between. The germline gives CDR1 MNHNY, CDR2 SVGAGI (reference sequence). The DNA for the CDR3 is TGTGCCAGCAGACAGGGTTCCAACTATGGCTACACCTTC. Its translation: CASRQGSNYGYTF.

The genes are TRBV29-1 and TRBJ1-4, with 12 positions matching TRBD1. CDR1 SQVTM and CDR2 ANQGSEA come from the germline V gene. V shed 6 bases and J 3 bases; nucleotides not matched to a gene: 5. This CDR3 comprises 15 residues. Here the CDR3 DNA reads TGCAGCGTCTGGGACAGGGGGCAGCCTAATGAAAAACTGTTTTTT. It yields the protein CSVWDRGQPNEKLFF.

This chain joins TRBV7-3 and TRBJ2-1, with D possibly TRBD2 on 6 matching bases. This CDR3 comprises 16 residues. Between the trimmed V and J ends, which lost 5 bases and 0 bases, there was a span of 14 bases. CDR1 SGHTA and CDR2 FQGTGA come from the germline V gene. The CDR3 region has the DNA TGTGCCAGCAGCCCGCTGGACTACCCCTCCTACAATGAGCAGTTCTTC. As protein: CASSPLDYPSYNEQFF.

V usage is TRBV29-1 and J usage is TRBJ2-7; a possible D gene is TRBD1 (6 bases). V was pared by 4 bases and J by 4 bases, with 17 bases between. Germline V gives CDR1 SQVTM, CDR2 ANQGSEA. CDR3 length: 14 amino acids. CDR3: CSVGSRDRKYEQYF. Written as DNA, the CDR3 is TGCAGCGTTGGTTCCCGCGACAGGAAATACGAGCAGTACTTC.

This rearrangement joins TRBV6-1 to TRBJ2-5; maybe TRBD1 (5 bases). The CDR3 sequence is 14 residues long. In germline, CDR1 is MNHNS, CDR2 SASEGT. V lost 11 bases and J lost 0, with 16 bases in between. The CDR3 is CAGATGDYQETQYF. The CDR3 nucleotides read TGTGCCGGGGCCACTGGAGATTACCAAGAGACCCAGTACTTC.

The gene calls are TRBV28 and TRBJ1-2; D is uncertain. Germline V gene data show CDR1 as MDHEN and CDR2 as SYDVKM. The V end lost 2 bases, the J end lost 5 bases, and 12 bases lay between the germline ends. The CDR3 covers 14 residues. CDR3 bases: TGTGCCAGCAGTTTAGCGGCACCGCATTATGGCTACACCTTC. This translates into CASSLAAPHYGYTF.

The chain joins TRBV11-2 to TRBJ2-7, with TRBD1 matching 10 bases. Germline V gene data show CDR1 as SGHAT and CDR2 as FQNNGV. The CDR3 contains 13 residues. V dropped 3 bases and J dropped 12; count of bases not matched to a gene: 8. CDR3 protein: CASSFELGQGLYF. Here the CDR3 DNA reads TGTGCCAGCAGCTTTGAACTGGGACAGGGGTTGTACTTC.

The rearrangement uses TRBV10-1 and TRBJ2-2; 9 positions agree with TRBD1. Germline assignment: CDR1 WNHNN and CDR2 SYGVQD (reference sequence). Trimming cost V 3 bases and J 4 bases; bases outside gene matches: 6. This CDR3 region has 16 residues. The CDR3 coding sequence is TGCGCCAGCAGTGATTCGGGACAGGGAGGCACCGGGGAGCTGTTTTTT. Translated, it gives CASSDSGQGGTGELFF.

The rearrangement joins TRBV5-1 to TRBJ1-6; D ambiguous. Germline lookup yields CDR1 SGHRS and CDR2 YFSETQ. This CDR3 has 14 amino acids. V gave up 0 bases and J gave up 10 bases, with 11 bases separating them. CDR3 sequence: CASSLVGSGSPLHF. The CDR3 region has the DNA TGCGCCAGCAGCTTGGTCGGCAGCGGGTCACCCCTCCACTTT.